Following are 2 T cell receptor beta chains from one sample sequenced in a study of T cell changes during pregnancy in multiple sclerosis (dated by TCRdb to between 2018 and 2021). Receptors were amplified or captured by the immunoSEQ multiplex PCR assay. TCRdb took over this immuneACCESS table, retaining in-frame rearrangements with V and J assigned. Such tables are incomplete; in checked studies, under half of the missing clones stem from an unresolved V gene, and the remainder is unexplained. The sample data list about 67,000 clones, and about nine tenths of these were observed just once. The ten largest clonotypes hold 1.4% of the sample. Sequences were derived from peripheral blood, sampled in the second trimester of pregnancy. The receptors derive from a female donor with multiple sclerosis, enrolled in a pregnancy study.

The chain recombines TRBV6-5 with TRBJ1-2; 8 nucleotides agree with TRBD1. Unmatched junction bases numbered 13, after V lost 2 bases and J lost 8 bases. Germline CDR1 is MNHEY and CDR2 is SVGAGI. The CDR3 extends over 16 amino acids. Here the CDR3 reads CASSYDTGQGLKGYTF. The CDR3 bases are TGTGCCAGCAGTTACGATACCGGACAGGGACTTAAGGGCTACACCTTC.

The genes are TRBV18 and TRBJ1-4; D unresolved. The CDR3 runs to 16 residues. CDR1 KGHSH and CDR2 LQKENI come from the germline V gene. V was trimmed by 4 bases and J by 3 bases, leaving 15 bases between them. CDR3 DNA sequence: TGTGCCAGCTCACTCTCAACAGATGTGGCTAATGAAAAACTGTTTTTT. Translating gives CASSLSTDVANEKLFF.